A selection of T cell receptor beta chains follows, all from one sample in a study of ipilimumab plus nivolumab after autologous stem cell transplantation. The data were produced by immunoSEQ multiplex PCR, yet TCRdb's version contains in-frame clones alone and is incomplete. The sample comprises approximately 12,000 clones, about 74% of which are singletons, and about 10% rests with the top ten. The specimen was PBMCs, collected in a trial of ipilimumab plus nivolumab as post-transplant consolidation. The receptors originated from a male donor with multiple myeloma. Each CDR3 is given without its conserved first and last residue. A D gene is named only where the DNA matches it firmly.

CDR3aa,j_gene,d_gene,v_gene
ASSEDLIREIWTRTNYGYT,TRBJ1-2,NA,TRBV21-1
ASTGGPTNTGELF,TRBJ2-2,NA,TRBV10-3
ASSFSYEQY,TRBJ2-7,NA,TRBV7-9
ASSDYRAPYNEQF,TRBJ2-1,NA,TRBV2
ASSFTGQDAF,TRBJ1-1,NA,TRBV7-8
ASSLTNSFWN,TRBJ2-7,NA,TRBV28
AISESSGRGSYNEQF,TRBJ2-1,NA,TRBV10-3
ASTALSNTQY,TRBJ2-3,NA,TRBV6-6
ASSPHFQQNTGELF,TRBJ2-2,NA,TRBV11-2
ATSRGPGLRGNTIY,TRBJ1-3,NA,TRBV15
ASSGTGVLNTGELF,TRBJ2-2,TRBD1,TRBV6-1
ASSLSPNGYT,TRBJ1-2,NA,TRBV7-2
ASSRRETQY,TRBJ2-5,NA,TRBV2
ASSLSGGSDEQF,TRBJ2-1,TRBD2,TRBV7-3
ASSDRDRGNEQY,TRBJ2-7,TRBD1,TRBV6-1
ASSRLSRQASRADTQY,TRBJ2-3,NA,TRBV4-1
ASSAGQGAYEQY,TRBJ2-7,TRBD1,TRBV2
ASSIGLAGNTQY,TRBJ2-3,TRBD2,TRBV19
ASSSSRPINYGYT,TRBJ1-2,NA,TRBV7-9
ASSGTGNSPLH,TRBJ1-6,NA,TRBV9
ASSYRGLANTGELF,TRBJ2-2,NA,TRBV7-3
ASSYGAGEYNEQF,TRBJ2-1,TRBD2,TRBV6-5
ASSLGWTAQALTGELF,TRBJ2-2,NA,TRBV4-1
ASSAGTPAYNEQF,TRBJ2-1,NA,TRBV2
ASSIDGTGAYEQY,TRBJ2-7,TRBD1,TRBV7-3
ASSFGRLNTEAF,TRBJ1-1,NA,TRBV5-6
ATSRVGYGEQF,TRBJ2-1,NA,TRBV15
AISESVNEKLF,TRBJ1-4,NA,TRBV10-3
ASRGGTYEQY,TRBJ2-7,NA,TRBV10-3
ASSSTITEAF,TRBJ1-1,NA,TRBV2
ASSISTGRAVYGYT,TRBJ1-2,NA,TRBV19
ASSQDPGASTEAF,TRBJ1-1,NA,TRBV4-2
ASVPGTGYFGIANYGYT,TRBJ1-2,NA,TRBV12-5
ASSLAMGQGVYEQY,TRBJ2-7,TRBD1,TRBV5-1
SATGSYGYT,TRBJ1-2,NA,TRBV20-1